Listed below are T cell receptor beta chains from one sample, sequenced in a study of post-analysis software for immune sequencing data. MiXCR, run by TCRdb on the PCR reads, gives a single entry per CDR3 protein. Among roughly 430,000 distinct CDR3 sequences listed, 39% were seen once. The sample was blood. These receptors were collected from a girl aged 2-9 years with multiple sclerosis. Both conserved end residues are part of each CDR3. D genes are given only for firm matches. Clone size is not always given. Where it is, it says once, few, many or a class for expanded clones.

V gene	J gene	D gene	clone size	CDR3 DNA	CDR3 protein
TRBV29-1	TRBJ2-2	TRBD2	.	TGCAGCGTCTGGACTAGCCCGCACGGGGAGCTGTTTTTT	CSVWTSPHGELFF
TRBV6-1	TRBJ2-7	TRBD1	.	TGTGCCAGCATGGGAACCGGGACAGGGGTCCACGAGCAGTACTTC	CASMGTGTGVHEQYF
TRBV10-3	TRBJ2-7	.	few	TGTGCCATCAGTGACTTGCTCTACGAGCAGTACTTC	CAISDLLYEQYF
TRBV5-1	TRBJ2-7	TRBD2	few	TGCGCCAGCAGCCCGAATCCACTAGCGGGGGGGCCCTACGAGCAGTACTTC	CASSPNPLAGGPYEQYF
TRBV12-5	TRBJ2-7	.	.	TGTGCTAGTGGTTTGGTCTTGGGACGGCACTACGAGCAGTACTTC	CASGLVLGRHYEQYF
TRBV4-3	TRBJ2-3	TRBD1	.	TGCGTCAGCAGCAACCAGGGGGATACAGATACGCAGTATTTT	CVSSNQGDTDTQYF
TRBV20-1	TRBJ2-5	TRBD2	.	TGCAGTGCTGCAGGGTCCGGGACTAGCGGAGAAGAGACCCAGTACTTC	CSAAGSGTSGEETQYF
TRBV15	TRBJ2-7	TRBD2	.	TGTGCCACCAGCAGAGATCGGGCGGGAGGCTTCACCTACGAGCAGTACTTC	CATSRDRAGGFTYEQYF
TRBV12-3/TRBV12-4	TRBJ2-1	.	.	TGTGCCAGCTTGGGGGTTCCCTCCTACAATGAGCAGTTCTTC	CASLGVPSYNEQFF
TRBV6-6	TRBJ2-5	.	.	TGTGCCAGCCAACCGGCCCGGCGCCAGCAAGAGACCCAGTACTTC	CASQPARRQQETQYF
TRBV7-2	TRBJ1-2	.	few	TGTGCCAGCAGCCCGCGACAGGCACACTATGGCTACACCTTC	CASSPRQAHYGYTF